This TCR beta chain was sequenced for a study of T-cell memory formation after mild COVID-19. Via MiXCR, TCRdb re-called the 5' RACE reads, giving one row per CDR3 protein. The sample includes roughly 110,000 distinct CDR3 sequences, roughly 12% of them seen just once. The sequencing input was PBMCs or a T cell subset sorted from them (not recorded which). This sequence was found in an adult woman who had mild COVID-19 (a few samples of this study predate the infection). Cell type and time point are not known.

CDR3 in amino acids: CAIRDQGPEAFF. CDR3 nucleotide sequence: TGTGCCATCAGAGACCAGGGTCCCGAAGCTTTCTTT. V gene TRBV10-3 combines with J gene TRBJ1-1; D perhaps matches TRBD1 (5 bases). Germline V lookup: CDR1 ENHRY, CDR2 SYGVKD. This CDR3 comprises 12 residues. V was cut by 6 bases and J by 8 bases, with 13 bases left in between.